The next 14 T cell receptor beta chains were all read from a single sample in a study of T-cell reconstitution after alpha-beta-depleted transplantation in children. Unique molecular identifiers featured in how the TCRbeta library was prepared. TCRdb re-called the PCR reads through MiXCR, storing one row per CDR3 protein. Of approximately 500,000 distinct CDR3 sequences detected, roughly 27% appear once; the ten largest clones hold around a third. This specimen consisted of PBMCs, obtained before TCRalphabeta/CD19-depleted stem cell transplant. Every receptor here comes from a boy younger than two with Wiskott-Aldrich syndrome, due to receive a stem cell transplant.

The chain is built from TRBV29-1 and TRBJ2-5, with TRBD2 matching over 8 bases. The CDR3 runs 15 residues. The junction had 13 bases not matched to a gene; V was cut back by 5 bases and J by 5 bases. The germline V gene has CDR1 SQVTM and CDR2 ANQGSEA. The CDR3 coding sequence is TGCAGCGTTCGGGGGGGAGCGGGAGTGGGGGAGACCCAGTACTTC. This translates into CSVRGGAGVGETQYF.

This clonotype was picked up a small number of times. CDR3 in DNA: TGCAGTGCTAGGCTGGGAAATCAGCCCCAGCATTTT. Amino acid sequence: CSARLGNQPQHF. The chain couples TRBV20-1 to TRBJ1-5; D is ambiguous. CDR1 DFQATT and CDR2 SNEGSKA come from the germline V gene (reference sequence). The germline V and J ends were trimmed by 3 bases and 4 bases, with 7 bases remaining between them. The CDR3 length is 12 residues.

The gene calls are TRBV6-1 and TRBJ1-2; tentatively, D is TRBD1 (5 bases). Trimming shortened V by 5 bases and J by 5 bases, and 18 bases separated the two germline ends. In germline, CDR1 is MNHNS, CDR2 SASEGT. The CDR3 is made up of 15 amino acids. CDR3 sequence: CASSPLDTGGYGYTF. The DNA for the CDR3 is TGTGCCAGCAGTCCCCTTGATACTGGGGGGTATGGCTACACCTTC.

This clonotype occurred a few times. The V gene is TRBV7-2, the J gene TRBJ1-6, with TRBD1 identical over 12 bases. The V gene's germline CDR1 is SGHTA and CDR2 FQGNSA. This CDR3 is 16 amino acids long. After removal of 3 bases from V and 7 bases from J, the junction contained 4 bases not matched to a gene. The CDR3 loop is CASSFPGQGANSPLHF. CDR3 nucleotide sequence: TGTGCCAGCAGCTTTCCGGGACAGGGGGCGAATTCACCCCTCCACTTT.

This chain joins TRBV5-1 and TRBJ2-4, with a weak D call TRBD2 (6 bases). Germline V gives CDR1 SGHRS, CDR2 YFSETQ. The CDR3 is made up of 15 amino acids. V was shortened by 3 bases and J by 0 bases, with 10 bases between the two germline ends. The CDR3 DNA reads as TGCGCCAGCAGCTCGGACTACCGAGCCAAAAACATTCAGTACTTC. It specifies CASSSDYRAKNIQYF.

The gene calls are TRBV18 and TRBJ1-1; the D is unclear. V dropped 6 bases and J dropped 5 bases, with 19 bases sitting between them. The CDR3 sequence is 15 residues long. Germline CDR1 KGHSH, CDR2 LQKENI. The CDR3 nucleotides are TGTGCCAGCTCGCCTCGGGAGCGACCGGGAACTGAAGCTTTCTTT. Protein sequence: CASSPRERPGTEAFF.

This clonotype was detected a few times. The V gene is TRBV15, the J gene TRBJ2-2; TRBD1 might be the D (5 bases). Trimming removed 0 bases from V and 3 bases from J, with 8 bases in between. This CDR3 is 15 amino acids long. Germline values: CDR1 LNHNV, CDR2 YYDKDF (reference sequence). In nucleotides, the CDR3 is TGTGCCACCAGCAGAGAGACCAGGGACACCGGGGAGCTGTTTTTT. It is translated as CATSRETRDTGELFF.

The V gene is TRBV27, the J gene TRBJ2-1; 7 positions agree with TRBD2. The V and J ends lost 3 bases and 3 bases, in that order; junction bases with no gene match: 11. The CDR3 runs 17 residues. From germline, CDR1 is MNHEY and CDR2 SMNVEV (reference sequence). The CDR3 protein is CASSLGFREAFYNEQFF. The CDR3 nucleotides are TGTGCCAGCAGTTTGGGTTTCCGGGAGGCTTTCTACAATGAGCAGTTCTTC.

This clonotype turned up a few times. CDR3 sequence (DNA): TGCGCCAGCAGGGGTCAGACTAGCGGGAGAGGGGAGACCCAGTACTTC. This codes for CASRGQTSGRGETQYF. V usage is TRBV10-2 and J usage is TRBJ2-5, with 12 bases aligning to TRBD2. CDR3 length equals 16 residues. In germline, CDR1 is WSHSY, CDR2 SAAADI. Germline trimming cut 6 bases from V and 5 bases from J; bases unmatched to any gene: 10.

The chain recombines TRBV20-1 with TRBJ2-7; D is undetermined. Germline-derived CDR1 and CDR2 are DFQATT and SNEGSKA (reference sequence). V lost 2 bases and J 0 bases, leaving 5 bases between the germline ends. This CDR3 has 12 residues. The DNA of the CDR3 is TGCAGTGCTAGAAAGAGCTCCTACGAGCAGTACTTC. It yields the protein CSARKSSYEQYF.

V and J are TRBV9 and TRBJ2-7; 8 nucleotides align to TRBD2. V was clipped by 1 base and J by 7 bases; unmatched bases: 7. This CDR3 is 14 amino acids long. CDR1 is SGDLS and CDR2 is YYNGEE in the germline V gene. CDR3: CASSVTGGGGEQYF. The DNA for the CDR3 is TGTGCCAGCAGCGTAACCGGGGGGGGCGGGGAGCAGTACTTC.

This clonotype has a handful of counts. The V gene is TRBV5-1, the J gene TRBJ2-5; D not certain. V lost 3 bases and J 0 bases, leaving 9 bases between the germline ends. CDR3 length equals 14 residues. The V gene's germline CDR1 is SGHRS and CDR2 YFSETQ. The CDR3 DNA sequence: TGCGCCAGCAGCTCCCAATCGCACCAAGAGACCCAGTACTTC. Translated: CASSSQSHQETQYF.

There are a few counts of this clonotype. The chain has TRBV20-1 and TRBJ1-5; TRBD1 matches at 7 bases. This CDR3 is built from 13 residues. Per germline, CDR1 DFQATT and CDR2 SNEGSKA (reference sequence). Trimming took 2 bases from V and 6 from J; bases not matched to a gene: 4. The CDR3 here is CSARRDSVQPQHF. CDR3 sequence (DNA): TGCAGTGCTAGAAGGGACAGTGTTCAGCCCCAGCATTTT.

V usage is TRBV7-3 and J usage is TRBJ2-2, with 7 bases lining up with TRBD2. The germline CDR1 and CDR2 sequences are SGHTA and FQGTGA. V lost 11 bases and J lost 2; bases outside the gene matches: 14. The CDR3 is made up of 16 amino acids. The CDR3 DNA reads TGTGCCTCTGCGAGGTCTAGCGGTCTCAACACCGGGGAGCTGTTTTTT. Translation: CASARSSGLNTGELFF.